This T cell receptor (beta chain) is from a study of identifying expanded T cells in peripheral blood. Germline CDR1 reads LNHDA; CDR2 reads SQIVND (reference sequence). The length of the CDR3 is 15 residues. V dropped 10 bases and J dropped 0 bases, with 16 bases sitting between them. The assay was immunoSEQ multiplex PCR, and TCRdb's table has in-frame clones only and misses some. The sample carries tens of thousands of clones, roughly 90% recorded once. The material sequenced was blood. This TCR was recovered from a person aged 18 to 75 in good health. The chain carries TRBV19 and TRBJ1-5; D unclear. Written as DNA, the CDR3 is TGTGCCACCAAAGACCGGACTTATAGCAATCAGCCCCAGCATTTT. Encoded protein: CATKDRTYSNQPQHF.